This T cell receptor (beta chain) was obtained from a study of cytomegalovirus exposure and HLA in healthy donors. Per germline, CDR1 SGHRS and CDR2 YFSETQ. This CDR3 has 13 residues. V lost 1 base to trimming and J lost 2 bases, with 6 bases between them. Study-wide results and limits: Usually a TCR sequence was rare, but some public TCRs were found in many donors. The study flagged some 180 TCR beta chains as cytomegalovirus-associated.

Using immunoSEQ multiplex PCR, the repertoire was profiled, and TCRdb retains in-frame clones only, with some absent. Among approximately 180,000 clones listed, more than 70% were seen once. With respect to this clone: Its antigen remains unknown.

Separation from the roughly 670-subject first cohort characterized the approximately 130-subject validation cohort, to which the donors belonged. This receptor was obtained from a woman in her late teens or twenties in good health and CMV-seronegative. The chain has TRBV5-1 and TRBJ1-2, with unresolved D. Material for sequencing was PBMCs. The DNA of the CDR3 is TGCGCCAGCAGCTTGACAGCCAACTATGGCTACACCTTC. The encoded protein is CASSLTANYGYTF.